Listed here are 11 T cell receptor beta chains from one sample, sequenced in a study of control samples from healthy donors and cancer patients. The data were produced by immunoSEQ multiplex PCR, yet TCRdb's version contains in-frame clones alone and is incomplete. The sample has 150,000 to 200,000 clones, nearly 90% seen once. Material for sequencing was blood. The receptors here all came from a woman in her forties or fifties in good health.

There are a few counts of this clone. The chain couples TRBV19 to TRBJ1-2, with D possibly matching TRBD1 (5 bases). The CDR3 totals 14 residues. Germline CDR1 is LNHDA and CDR2 is SQIVND (reference sequence). Trimming took off 3 bases at V and 7 bases at J, with 15 bases between the two ends. For the CDR3, the DNA is TGTGCCAGTAGTATTGGGGGAGGCTTCGCTGGCTACACCTTC. The encoded protein is CASSIGGGFAGYTF.

The CDR3 coding sequence is TGTGCCAGCAGCGGCGGGACAGGCCATCAGCCCCAGCATTTT. It codes for CASSGGTGHQPQHF. The rearrangement uses TRBV5-6 and TRBJ1-5, with TRBD1 identical over 8 bases. Trimming removed 4 bases from V and 5 bases from J; junction bases left unmatched: 5. CDR1 and CDR2 from the germline V gene are SGHDT and YYEEEE. This CDR3 is built from 14 residues. Looking up the rest from reference TRBV5-6 and TRBJ1-5 gives the full variable domain: DAGVTQSPTHLIKTRGQQVTLRCSPKSGHDTVSWYQQALGQGPQFIFQYYEEEERQRGNFPDRFSGHQFPNYSSELNVNALLLGDSALYLCASSGGTGHQPQHFGDGTRLSIL.

The chain uses TRBV5-4 and TRBJ1-3; D unresolved. Germline V gene lookup returns CDR1 SGHNT and CDR2 YYREEE (reference sequence). This CDR3 is built from 15 residues. The V gene lost 5 bases and the J gene lost 4 bases, with 16 bases spanning the gap. The CDR3 is CASSSGPRSGNTIYF. In DNA form, the CDR3 reads TGTGCCAGCAGTTCCGGGCCCCGGTCAGGAAACACCATATATTTT. Full variable domain (missing parts from reference TRBV5-4 and TRBJ1-3): ETGVTQSPTHLIKTRGQQVTLRCSSQSGHNTVSWYQQALGQGPQFIFQYYREEENGRGNFPPRFSGLQFPNYSSELNVNALELDDSALYLCASSSGPRSGNTIYFGEGSWLTVV.

This sequence joins TRBV20-1 and TRBJ2-3; D is uncertain. The germline V gene encodes CDR1 DFQATT and CDR2 SNEGSKA (reference sequence). The CDR3 consists of 9 residues. Here the CDR3 reads CRSPDTQYF. CDR3 nucleotides: TGCAGAAGCCCAGATACGCAGTATTTT.

The rearrangement links TRBV6-6 to TRBJ1-2, with 7 positions matching TRBD1. This CDR3 is 14 amino acids long. The V gene's germline CDR1 is MNHNY and CDR2 SVGAGI (reference sequence). The trim removed 2 bases at V and 5 bases at J, leaving 5 bases unmatched. In DNA, the CDR3 is TGTGCCAGCAGTTACGGCGACAGGGTTTATGGCTACACCTTC. It translates to CASSYGDRVYGYTF.

The gene calls are TRBV27 and TRBJ2-7; TRBD1 matches 10 bases. Germline assignment: CDR1 MNHEY and CDR2 SMNVEV (reference sequence). With 4 bases clipped from V and 2 bases from J, the junction kept 11 bases outside the gene matches. CDR3 size: 17 residues. CDR3 nucleotide sequence: TGTGCCAGCAGTTCCTACCCCCCCGGACAGGGGGCCTACGAGCAGTACTTC. It encodes CASSSYPPGQGAYEQYF.

The V call is TRBV4-3, the J call TRBJ1-6; TRBD1 agrees at 9 bases. V lost 0 bases to trimming and J lost 6 bases; unmatched junction nucleotides: 12. CDR1 LGHNA and CDR2 YSLEER come from the germline V gene. CDR3 length equals 19 residues. CDR3 nucleotides: TGCGCCAGCAGCCAAGATCCTTGGCCCCGGGACAGGGTTAATTCACCCCTCCACTTT. It encodes CASSQDPWPRDRVNSPLHF.

V is TRBV28 and J is TRBJ1-5, with unresolved D. This CDR3 has 13 amino acids. Trimming removed 7 bases at V and 0 bases at J, with 7 bases between. From germline, CDR1 is MDHEN and CDR2 SYDVKM. This CDR3 reads CASTRNSNQPQHF. The CDR3 DNA is TGTGCCAGCACCCGTAATAGCAATCAGCCCCAGCATTTT.

The chain uses TRBV15 and TRBJ2-2, with D possibly being TRBD1 or TRBD2 (6 bases each). Germline values: CDR1 LNHNV, CDR2 YYDKDF (reference sequence). CDR3 length: 16 amino acids. V dropped 5 bases and J dropped 5 bases, with 18 bases sitting between them. DNA of the CDR3: TGTGCCACCAGCGGTTGGGACGGAGGGGGAACCGGGGAGCTGTTTTTT. This encodes CATSGWDGGGTGELFF. Using reference TRBV15 and TRBJ2-2 for the parts outside the CDR3, the full variable domain is DAMVIQNPRYQVTQFGKPVTLSCSQTLNHNVMYWYQQKSSQAPKLLFHYYDKDFNNEADTPDNFQSRRPNTSFCFLDIRSPGLGDTAMYLCATSGWDGGGTGELFFGEGSRLTVL.

The CDR3 region is CASSIRDGYTF. As DNA, the CDR3 is TGTGCCAGCAGCATAAGGGATGGCTACACCTTC. The gene calls are TRBV28 and TRBJ1-2; D gene unclear. Trimming removed 6 bases from V and 6 bases from J, with 8 bases in between. CDR1 MDHEN and CDR2 SYDVKM come from the germline V gene. This CDR3 contains 11 residues.

This chain links TRBV9 with TRBJ2-1; 9 nucleotides line up with TRBD2. The CDR3 is 15 amino acids. Germline-derived CDR1 and CDR2 are SGDLS and YYNGEE. V lost 3 bases, J lost 9 bases, and 10 bases stayed unmatched. Here the CDR3 reads CASSAGSGGSREQFF. The CDR3 coding sequence is TGTGCCAGCAGCGCCGGCAGCGGGGGGAGCCGTGAGCAGTTCTTC.